The 3 T cell receptor beta chains below were found in one sample sequenced in a study of blood T cells in healthy people across ages. PCR was performed a second time for about 7 to 11 cycles using a sample-barcoded 5' primer and a J-beta primer mix. TCRdb processed the 5' RACE reads anew with MiXCR; each CDR3 protein has one entry. The repertoire holds 750,000 to 950,000 distinct CDR3 sequences, with 40% to 65% as singletons. Input material: blood. The origin of the receptors is an older man in good health.

The chain is built from TRBV20-1 and TRBJ2-4; tentatively, D is TRBD1 (5 bases). With the DNA end fitting TRBJ2-7 better, the J assignment may be wrong. The CDR3 loop spans 14 amino acids. Germline assignment: CDR1 DFQATT and CDR2 SNEGSKA (reference sequence). The CDR3 region has the DNA TGCAGTGCTAGAAGGGGATCGGGTGAATACGAGCAGTACTTC. Protein sequence: CSARRGSGEYEQYF.

This clonotype was picked up a small number of times. The chain is built from TRBV9 and TRBJ2-6; TRBD1 might be the D (7 bases). Germline CDR1 is SGDLS and CDR2 is YYNGEE. This CDR3 has 15 amino acids. Deletions cut 2 bases from V and 11 bases from J, with 17 bases between. The DNA for the CDR3 is TGTGCCAGCAGCGTGGCGGGAAGACAGGGAGACGTCCTGACTTTC. It specifies CASSVAGRQGDVLTF.

The chain carries TRBV30 and TRBJ2-7, with D possibly being TRBD2 (6 bases). Trimming stripped 5 bases from V and 3 bases from J, with 17 bases between. The CDR3 extends over 14 amino acids. CDR1 and CDR2 (germline): GTSNPN, SVGIG (reference sequence). The chain's CDR3 is CAWGGVGLGYEQYF. The CDR3 nucleotides are TGTGCCTGGGGAGGGGTAGGACTGGGCTACGAGCAGTACTTC.